Included here is one T cell receptor (beta chain) sequence, with context. The sample originates from a study of T cell responses to AZD1222 COVID-19 vaccine. The CDR3 runs to 16 residues. The germline V and J ends were trimmed by 0 bases and 1 base, with 12 bases remaining between them. Germline loops: CDR1 SGHNT, CDR2 YYREEE (reference sequence). Here immunoSEQ multiplex PCR was the method, and the copy in TCRdb shows in-frame clones only, minus some. The sample yields under 150,000 clones, about 90% seen once. This sequence joins TRBV5-4 and TRBJ2-3; TRBD2 might be the D (7 bases). The sequence was obtained from an adult who received the AZD1222 COVID-19 vaccine. The sample here was peripheral blood, taken 28 days after the second AZD1222 dose. The CDR3 bases are TGTGCCAGCAGCTTGGTAGGGGGGGCTGGCACAGATACGCAGTATTTT. It yields the protein CASSLVGGAGTDTQYF.